The 7 T cell receptor beta chains below were found in one sample sequenced in a study of neurological immune-mediated disorders. Time point meaning: longitudinal time-point 2. TCRdb analysed the 5' RACE reads with MiXCR anew, one entry per CDR3 protein. The sample shows tens of thousands of distinct CDR3 sequences, roughly an eighth of them seen only once. The specimen sequenced was PBMCs. All receptors come from a woman between 40 and 55 years old in good health.

This clonotype has a count of ten or more. V and J are TRBV7-2 and TRBJ1-2; D possibly corresponds to TRBD1 (5 bases). The CDR3 is 16 residues long. The ends were cut back, 5 bases at V and 1 base at J, with 17 bases in the middle. Germline values: CDR1 SGHTA, CDR2 FQGNSA. The CDR3 loop is CASSPSGGALNYGYTF. The CDR3 DNA reads TGTGCCAGCAGCCCCTCTGGTGGGGCGCTTAACTATGGCTACACCTTC.

In this sample, this clonotype turned up many times. This rearrangement joins TRBV5-1 to TRBJ2-7; tentative D call: TRBD1 (7 bases). Per germline, CDR1 SGHRS and CDR2 YFSETQ. V lost 5 bases and J 4 bases, leaving 19 bases between the germline ends. This CDR3 is built from 15 residues. Here the CDR3 DNA reads TGCGCCAGCAGAAGAGGCGGGACAGATTTTTACGAGCAGTACTTC. As protein: CASRRGGTDFYEQYF.

This clonotype was observed many times. The rearrangement links TRBV5-1 to TRBJ2-7; weak D call: TRBD1 (5 bases). The CDR3 sequence is 15 residues long. With 0 bases removed from V and 2 bases from J, the gap between germline ends came to 12 bases. Germline CDR1 reads SGHRS; CDR2 reads YFSETQ. In nucleotides, the CDR3 is TGCGCCAGCAGCTTGGCTCCAGGGCCAACCTACGAGCAGTACTTC. Its translation is CASSLAPGPTYEQYF.

The chain is built from TRBV10-2 and TRBJ2-1; TRBD2 matches at 9 bases. The germline gives CDR1 WSHSY, CDR2 SAAADI. The CDR3 runs 17 residues. V was pared by 10 bases and J by 0 bases, with 13 bases of the junction left unmatched. CDR3 sequence (DNA): TGCGCCACCTCCGGGACTAGCTGGGGCTCCTCCTACAATGAGCAGTTCTTC. This encodes CATSGTSWGSSYNEQFF.

This clonotype qualifies as medium-sized (0.01 to 0.1%). The rearrangement links TRBV15 to TRBJ2-5; 10 bases fit TRBD2. Germline CDR1 is LNHNV and CDR2 is YYDKDF (reference sequence). The CDR3 is made up of 18 amino acids. Losses at the gene ends were 4 bases for V and 5 bases for J; bases not matched to a gene: 16. CDR3 sequence: CATSTPLGLAGAGETQYF. The CDR3, as DNA: TGTGCCACCAGCACCCCATTAGGGCTAGCGGGGGCCGGGGAGACCCAGTACTTC.

Ten or more counts support this clonotype. The chain has TRBV29-1 and TRBJ2-1, with 9 positions matching TRBD2. After removal of 2 bases from V and 6 bases from J, the junction contained 5 bases not matched to a gene. The germline V gene encodes CDR1 SQVTM and CDR2 ANQGSEA. CDR3 length: 14 residues. The CDR3 bases are TGCAGCGTTGAATTTGGTAGCGGGAGCAATGAGCAGTTCTTC. Its translation is CSVEFGSGSNEQFF.

In its sample, this clonotype was seen many times. The chain uses TRBV6-5 and TRBJ1-4, with D unresolved. The length of the CDR3 is 13 residues. CDR1 is MNHEY, CDR2 SVGAGI, per germline. V was pared by 4 bases and J by 7 bases, with 10 bases between. The CDR3 DNA reads TGTGCCAGCAGTTTAAGGACGGGTGAAAAACTGTTTTTT. This sequence encodes CASSLRTGEKLFF.